This record concerns one TCR beta chain sequence. TRB cDNA was prepared as libraries by UMI-labeled 5' RACE. TCRdb re-called the 5' RACE reads; one entry per CDR3 protein, DNA not given. This specimen shows about 41,000 distinct CDR3 sequences; the ten leading clones hold around 1.9%. The germline V gene has CDR1 SGHTA and CDR2 FQGNSA. The CDR3 has 13 amino acids. The record originates from a study of CXCR3-negative and CXCR3-positive naive CD8 T cells. This sequence joins TRBV7-2 and TRBJ1-1. The receptor was isolated from a human donor in good health. Some clones in this sample may be carry-over from other donors' samples. Sequenced material: naive CXCR3- CD8+ T cells from blood. Subset in this sample: CD45RO-CCR7+CD27+CD95- naive CD8+ T cells lacking CXCR3 (TNR3-). The CDR3 spells CASSLYMNTEAFF.